One sample yielded the 19 T cell receptor beta chains listed below, sequenced in a study of human T cells and chemical hapten exposure. Each CDR3 protein gets one entry after TCRdb re-called the RACE reads with MiXCR. The sample holds 100,000 or so distinct CDR3 sequences, around 34% seen once. Documented time point: patch test 3, about 24 weeks after DPC sensitization. Sample treatment: therapeutic diphenylcyclopropenone sensitization with weekly scalp DPC. The sequenced sample was whole blood, obtained in connection with sensitization to the hapten diphenylcyclopropenone (DPC). Receptors were obtained from a man in his forties with alopecia areata. Some clones in this sample may be carry-over from other donors' samples.

This clonotype appeared a few times. The chain combines TRBV9 with TRBJ2-3; the D gene could be TRBD1 or TRBD2 (5 bases each). The CDR3 consists of 12 residues. Trimming took 7 bases from V and 3 from J, leaving 9 bases between them. Germline assignment: CDR1 SGDLS and CDR2 YYNGEE. The CDR3 loop reads CASGTETDTQYF. The CDR3 coding sequence is TGTGCCAGCGGGACGGAGACAGATACGCAGTATTTT.

V and J are TRBV18 and TRBJ1-1; no clear D. This CDR3 comprises 11 residues. CDR1 is KGHSH, CDR2 LQKENI, per germline. V lost 2 bases, J lost 8 bases, and 6 bases lay in between. CDR3 residues: CASSPGREAFF. Here the CDR3 DNA reads TGTGCCAGCTCACCAGGACGGGAAGCTTTCTTT.

This sequence joins TRBV5-6 and TRBJ2-6; no clear D gene. The germline V and J ends were trimmed by 7 bases and 0 bases, with 23 bases remaining between them. This CDR3 has 19 amino acids. Germline V gives CDR1 SGHDT, CDR2 YYEEEE. CDR3 sequence (DNA): TGTGCCAGCGGCTCGGAGAACATCTTCACCCGCTCTGGGGCCAACGTCCTGACTTTC. Amino acids: CASGSENIFTRSGANVLTF.

This clonotype was counted only a few times. The J gene is TRBJ2-3, the V gene TRBV4-3, with D unclear. The V end lost 0 bases, the J end lost 6 bases, and 7 bases lay between the germline ends. The CDR3 sequence is 13 residues long. The V gene's germline CDR1 is LGHNA and CDR2 YSLEER. The CDR3 DNA sequence: TGCGCCAGCAGCCAAGAACGTCCCGATACGCAGTATTTT. It codes for CASSQERPDTQYF.

This chain joins TRBV7-8 and TRBJ2-3; 9 bases fit TRBD2. V lost 3 bases, J lost 4 bases, and 8 bases stayed unmatched. CDR3 length: 16 amino acids. The germline CDR1 and CDR2 sequences are SGHVS and FQNEAQ. The CDR3 sequence: CASSFGGRAGADTQYF. The DNA for the CDR3 is TGTGCCAGCAGCTTTGGCGGGAGGGCCGGCGCAGATACGCAGTATTTT.

The V gene is TRBV5-6, the J gene TRBJ2-3; 8 nucleotides match TRBD1. Germline V CDR1 and CDR2: SGHDT, YYEEEE. This CDR3 is built from 15 residues. Unmatched junction bases numbered 5, after V lost 2 bases and J lost 3 bases. This chain's CDR3 is CASSFRTGYTDTQYF. CDR3 nucleotide sequence: TGTGCCAGCAGCTTTAGGACAGGGTATACAGATACGCAGTATTTT.

This rearrangement joins TRBV20-1 to TRBJ1-5; TRBD1 agrees at 8 bases. This CDR3 spans 14 amino acids. V trimming: 6 bases; J trimming: 4 bases; junction bases outside the gene matches: 8. Germline loops: CDR1 DFQATT, CDR2 SNEGSKA (reference sequence). This CDR3 reads CSATDRGPNQPQHF. CDR3 bases: TGCAGTGCAACAGACAGGGGACCAAATCAGCCCCAGCATTTT.

V is TRBV14 and J is TRBJ2-2, with no clear D. This CDR3 contains 15 residues. With 2 bases removed from V and 3 bases from J, the gap between germline ends came to 10 bases. CDR1 SGHDN and CDR2 FVKESK come from the germline V gene. CDR3 sequence: CASSQFMQDTGELFF. The DNA for the CDR3 is TGTGCCAGCAGCCAATTCATGCAAGACACCGGGGAGCTGTTTTTT. The full variable domain, completed using reference TRBV14 and TRBJ2-2, is EAGVTQFPSHSVIEKGQTVTLRCDPISGHDNLYWYRRVMGKEIKFLLHFVKESKQDESGMPNNRFLAERTGGTYSTLKVQPAELEDSGVYFCASSQFMQDTGELFFGEGSRLTVL.

The chain is built from TRBV6-4 and TRBJ1-5; D call uncertain. This CDR3 spans 13 amino acids. Looked up from germline, CDR1 is MRHNA and CDR2 is SNTAGT. Between the trimmed V and J ends, which lost 2 bases and 7 bases, there was a span of 9 bases. The CDR3 spells CASSDQEGQPQHF. DNA of the CDR3: TGTGCCAGCAGTGACCAGGAAGGGCAGCCCCAGCATTTT.

This clonotype was counted a few times. The chain employs TRBV10-3 and TRBJ2-3; D tentatively fits TRBD1 or TRBD2 (5 bases each). The germline gives CDR1 ENHRY, CDR2 SYGVKD. This CDR3 contains 14 residues. Trimming left V 0 bases short and J 5 bases short, with 9 bases between. The CDR3, as DNA: TGTGCCATCAGTGAGTCGGGGGAGCGAGATACGCAGTATTTT. It yields the protein CAISESGERDTQYF.

This CDR3 reads CASSQDEGPSSYEQYV. In nucleotides, the CDR3 is TGCGCCAGCAGCCAAGATGAGGGACCCTCCTCCTACGAGCAGTACGTC. The chain uses TRBV4-3 and TRBJ2-7; D is possibly TRBD1 or TRBD2 (5 bases each). The CDR3 length is 16 residues. The germline V gene has CDR1 LGHNA and CDR2 YSLEER. The germline V and J ends were trimmed by 0 bases and 0 bases, with 12 bases remaining between them.

This clonotype appeared a single time. The rearrangement uses TRBV29-1 and TRBJ1-5; tentative D call: TRBD1 (6 bases). Trimming left V 7 bases short and J 4 bases short, with 14 bases between. Germline lookup yields CDR1 SQVTM and CDR2 ANQGSEA. The CDR3 totals 13 residues. CDR3 DNA: TGCAGCGCTTGGACAGACCCTAATCAGCCCCAGCATTTT. It translates to CSAWTDPNQPQHF. The full variable domain, with the rest looked up from reference TRBV29-1 and TRBJ1-5, is SAVISQKPSRDICQRGTSLTIQCQVDSQVTMMFWYRQQPGQSLTLIATANQGSEATYESGFVIDKFPISRPNLTFSTLTVSNMSPEDSSIYLCSAWTDPNQPQHFGDGTRLSIL.

V gene TRBV11-1 combines with J gene TRBJ2-2; 13 nucleotides match TRBD2. Trimming at V came to 4 bases and at J to 0 bases, leaving 2 bases not matched to a gene. Germline values: CDR1 SGHAT, CDR2 FQDESV (reference sequence). The CDR3 is 17 residues long. The CDR3 DNA reads TGTGCCAGCAGCTCCGGGACTAGCGGGGCGAACACCGGGGAGCTGTTTTTT. It yields the protein CASSSGTSGANTGELFF.

J is TRBJ2-1 and V is TRBV10-3, with 7 bases aligning to TRBD2. Germline CDR1 ENHRY, CDR2 SYGVKD. This CDR3 comprises 15 residues. Losses at the gene ends were 6 bases for V and 5 bases for J; bases not matched to a gene: 10. Here the CDR3 reads CAIRPSGAGNNEQFF. The DNA of the CDR3 is TGTGCCATCAGGCCGAGCGGAGCGGGGAACAATGAGCAGTTCTTC.

J is TRBJ2-3 and V is TRBV6-5; tentatively, D is TRBD2 (7 bases). The V end was cut by 6 bases, the J end by 7 bases, with 17 bases between. Germline CDR1 reads MNHEY; CDR2 reads SVGAGI. There are 14 residues in the CDR3. CDR3 DNA sequence: TGTGCCAGCAGCCCCGGGGGCGGGGGCAATACGCAGTATTTT. Protein: CASSPGGGGNTQYF.

This clonotype was observed a few times. The chain has TRBV7-6 and TRBJ2-3; 7 nucleotides match TRBD2. The germline V gene has CDR1 SGHVS and CDR2 FNYEAQ. The V and J ends lost 5 bases and 4 bases, in that order; junction bases with no gene match: 9. This CDR3 is 15 amino acids long. The CDR3 loop reads CASSVRRELADTQYF. CDR3 DNA: TGTGCCAGCAGCGTAAGGCGGGAGTTGGCAGATACGCAGTATTTT. The entire variable domain, with the rest obtained from reference TRBV7-6 and TRBJ2-3, is as follows: GAGVSQSPRYKVTKRGQDVALRCDPISGHVSLYWYRQALGQGPEFLTYFNYEAQQDKSGLPNDRFSAERPEGSISTLTIQRTEQRDSAMYRCASSVRRELADTQYFGPGTRLTVL.

A few counts support this clonotype. The chain carries TRBV10-3 and TRBJ2-4, with D unresolved. This CDR3 region has 15 residues. Between the trimmed V and J ends, which lost 3 bases and 6 bases, there was a span of 15 bases. Germline V lookup: CDR1 ENHRY, CDR2 SYGVKD. The CDR3 nucleotides read TGTGCCATCAGTGACCCTGACCCGAGGACAAACATTCAGTACTTC. Its translation: CAISDPDPRTNIQYF.

In nucleotides, the CDR3 is TGCAGCGTTGAAAAGACAGGGGAGGAGACCCAGTACTTC. Translation gives CSVEKTGEETQYF. This rearrangement joins TRBV29-1 to TRBJ2-5; TRBD1 agrees at 8 bases. The length of the CDR3 is 13 residues. CDR1 is SQVTM and CDR2 is ANQGSEA in the germline V gene. V was pared by 2 bases and J by 5 bases, with 4 bases of the junction left unmatched.

This clonotype has only a few counts. This chain links TRBV20-1 with TRBJ2-7, with 7 bases that match TRBD2. With V trimmed by 0 bases and J by 7 bases, 18 bases remained unmatched. The germline V gene encodes CDR1 DFQATT and CDR2 SNEGSKA (reference sequence). The CDR3 extends over 17 amino acids. The CDR3 here is CSARDSLYEFPREEQYF. The DNA of the CDR3 is TGCAGTGCTAGAGATTCCCTTTATGAGTTTCCGCGGGAGGAGCAGTACTTC.